Listed below are T cell receptor beta chains from one sample, sequenced in a study of T-cell reconstitution after alpha-beta-depleted transplantation in children. MiXCR, applied by TCRdb to the PCR reads, yields one record per CDR3 protein. The data show 350,000 to 500,000 distinct CDR3 sequences, with roughly 43% seen just once and 27% held by the top ten. This specimen was PBMCs, taken before TCRalphabeta/CD19-depleted stem cell transplant. Receptors originate from a girl aged 2 to 10 with aplastic anemia, due to receive a stem cell transplant. Each CDR3 is given with its conserved first and last residue. A D gene is named only where the DNA matches it firmly. Some rows mark clone size as missing; the rest say once, few, many or name a class of expanded clone.

j_call	clone_size	v_call	d_call	cdr3_aa	cdr3_nt
TRBJ2-7	many	TRBV29-1	TRBD2	CSVNGRSSYEQYF	TGCAGCGTTAACGGGAGGTCCTCCTACGAGCAGTACTTC
TRBJ2-7	-	TRBV3-1	-	CASSNSGYEQYF	TGTGCCAGCAGCAATAGCGGCTACGAGCAGTACTTC
TRBJ2-7	-	TRBV6-5	-	CASSYSGRDHYEQYF	TGTGCCAGCAGTTACTCGGGGAGAGACCATTACGAGCAGTACTTC
TRBJ1-5	-	TRBV6-5	-	CASSYSPNSNQPQHF	TGTGCCAGCAGTTACAGTCCAAATAGCAATCAGCCCCAGCATTTT
TRBJ2-7	-	TRBV12-3/TRBV12-4	-	CASSLRAPSSYEQYF	TGTGCCAGCAGTTTGCGGGCCCCTTCCTCCTACGAGCAGTACTTC
TRBJ2-1	-	TRBV5-1	-	CASKSNGPYNEQFF	TGCGCCAGCAAGTCTAACGGACCCTACAATGAGCAGTTCTTC
TRBJ2-1	many	TRBV7-9	-	CASSFPLGNEQFF	TGTGCCAGCAGCTTCCCATTGGGAAATGAGCAGTTCTTC
TRBJ2-5	-	TRBV24-1	TRBD1	CATSGTQGDQETQYF	TGTGCCACCAGTGGTACTCAGGGGGACCAAGAGACCCAGTACTTC
TRBJ2-1	few	TRBV5-1	-	CASSLDRAINEQFF	TGCGCCAGCAGCTTGGACAGGGCCATCAATGAGCAGTTCTTC
TRBJ2-1	-	TRBV29-1	TRBD2	CSAGLAGDEQFF	TGCAGCGCCGGACTAGCTGGCGATGAGCAGTTCTTC
TRBJ2-7	few	TRBV5-1	-	CASSLAYSPYSYEQYF	TGCGCCAGCAGCTTGGCTTACAGCCCATACTCCTACGAGCAGTACTTC
TRBJ2-7	few	TRBV6-2/TRBV6-3	TRBD2	CASSYFTSSGLFYEQYF	TGTGCCAGCAGTTACTTCACCTCTAGCGGGTTGTTCTACGAGCAGTACTTC
TRBJ2-1	-	TRBV7-2	-	CASSLVNPQDYNEQFF	TGTGCCAGCAGCTTAGTAAATCCGCAAGATTACAATGAGCAGTTCTTC
TRBJ2-7	-	TRBV10-3	-	CAIAENPQGYEQYF	TGTGCCATCGCCGAAAACCCACAGGGCTACGAGCAGTACTTC
TRBJ2-1	-	TRBV20-1	TRBD2	CSARGGLAQFF	TGCAGTGCTAGAGGGGGACTAGCGCAGTTCTTC
TRBJ2-7	many	TRBV5-1	-	CASSLSGTLYF	TGCGCCAGCAGCTTGTCCGGAACCCTGTACTTC
TRBJ2-7	-	TRBV12-3/TRBV12-4	-	CASSPHPGGYYEQYF	TGTGCCAGCAGTCCCCATCCAGGAGGGTACTACGAGCAGTACTTC
TRBJ1-1	many	TRBV15	-	CATSRDWRGSNTEAFF	TGTGCCACCAGCAGAGATTGGAGGGGCTCGAACACTGAAGCTTTCTTT
TRBJ2-1	-	TRBV20-1	-	CSAPRRGLYSYNEQFF	TGCAGTGCCCCGAGGAGGGGACTCTACTCCTACAATGAGCAGTTCTTC
TRBJ2-2	many	TRBV5-1	TRBD1	CASSPDRVSAGELFF	TGCGCCAGCAGCCCCGACAGGGTCTCTGCCGGGGAGCTGTTTTTT
TRBJ2-5	-	TRBV5-1	TRBD2	CASSLALAEPLQETQYF	TGCGCCAGCAGCTTGGCCCTAGCGGAGCCACTCCAAGAGACCCAGTACTTC
TRBJ2-7	few	TRBV5-1	-	CASSLNRAEQYF	TGCGCCAGCAGCTTGAACAGGGCCGAGCAGTACTTC
TRBJ2-5	few	TRBV27	TRBD2	CASSKLAGRETQYF	TGTGCCAGCAGTAAACTAGCGGGAAGGGAGACCCAGTACTTC